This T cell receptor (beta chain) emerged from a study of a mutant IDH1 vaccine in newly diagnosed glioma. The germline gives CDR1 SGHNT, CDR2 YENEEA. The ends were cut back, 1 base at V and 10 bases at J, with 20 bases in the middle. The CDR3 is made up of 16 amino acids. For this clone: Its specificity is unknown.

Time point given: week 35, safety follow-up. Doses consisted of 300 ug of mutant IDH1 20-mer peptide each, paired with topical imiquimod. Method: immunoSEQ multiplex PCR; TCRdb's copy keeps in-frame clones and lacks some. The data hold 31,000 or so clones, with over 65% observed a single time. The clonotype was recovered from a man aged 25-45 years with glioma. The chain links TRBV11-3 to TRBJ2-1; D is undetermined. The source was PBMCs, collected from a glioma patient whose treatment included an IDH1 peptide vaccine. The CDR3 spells CASSLAPAFPQAEQFF. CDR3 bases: TGTGCCAGCAGCTTAGCCCCCGCATTCCCCCAGGCCGAGCAGTTCTTC.